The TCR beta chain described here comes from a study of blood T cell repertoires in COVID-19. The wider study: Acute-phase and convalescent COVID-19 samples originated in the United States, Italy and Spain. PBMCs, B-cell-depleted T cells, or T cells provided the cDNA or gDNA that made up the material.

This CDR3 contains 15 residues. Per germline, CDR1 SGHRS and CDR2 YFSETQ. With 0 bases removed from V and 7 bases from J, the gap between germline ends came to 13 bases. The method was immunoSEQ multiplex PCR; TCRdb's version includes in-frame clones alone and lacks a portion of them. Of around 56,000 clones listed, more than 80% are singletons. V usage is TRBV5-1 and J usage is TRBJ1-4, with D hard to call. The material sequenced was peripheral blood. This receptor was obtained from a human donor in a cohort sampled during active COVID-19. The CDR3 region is CASSLDYLGGEKLFF. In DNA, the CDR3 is TGCGCCAGCAGCTTGGATTATTTGGGAGGTGAAAAACTGTTTTTT.